This TCR beta chain was recorded in a study of OX40 agonist ivuxolimab in advanced cancers. Germline CDR1 reads SEHNR; CDR2 reads FQNEAQ (reference sequence). The V end was cut by 1 base, the J end by 7 bases, with 10 bases between. The CDR3 loop spans 14 amino acids. Clones were sequenced by immunoSEQ multiplex PCR, and TCRdb holds only the in-frame ones, with some missing. The table includes tens of thousands of clones, just under 85% detected once. The sample here was CD4+ or CD8+ T cells sorted from blood, taken in a trial of the OX40 agonist ivuxolimab. This chain links TRBV7-9 with TRBJ1-4; unclear D gene. The TCR was taken from an adult with an advanced solid tumor such as melanoma, head and neck, liver or kidney cancer. The CDR3 DNA follows: TGTGCCAGCAGCTTAGTGGGGTCTGGTGAAAAACTGTTTTTT. Protein sequence: CASSLVGSGEKLFF.